Below are 30 T cell receptor beta chains sequenced from a single sample in a study of cytomegalovirus exposure and HLA in healthy donors. PCR primers comprised 60 Vbeta and 13 Jbeta primers. Profiled with immunoSEQ multiplex PCR; TCRdb holds only in-frame clones, not every one. Of roughly 70,000 clones listed, around 70% were seen once; the top ten hold 10% to 12%. Specimen: PBMCs. Source of these receptors: a human donor in good health.

V usage is TRBV27 and J usage is TRBJ1-5; D gene ambiguous. The CDR3 runs to 14 residues. V was cut by 8 bases and J by 0 bases, with 11 bases left in between. Germline assignment: CDR1 MNHEY and CDR2 SMNVEV (reference sequence). DNA of the CDR3: TGTGCCAGCGCGGGCGCAAATAGCAATCAGCCCCAGCATTTT. This sequence encodes CASAGANSNQPQHF.

The genes are TRBV9 and TRBJ2-7, with TRBD2 matching over 8 bases. Unmatched junction bases numbered 3, after V lost 0 bases and J lost 1 base. Germline assignment: CDR1 SGDLS and CDR2 YYNGEE. This CDR3 comprises 15 residues. This CDR3 is CASSVGSSGSYEQYF. Here the CDR3 DNA reads TGTGCCAGCAGCGTAGGATCTAGCGGGTCCTACGAGCAGTACTTC. The entire variable domain, with the rest obtained from reference TRBV9 and TRBJ2-7, is as follows: DSGVTQTPKHLITATGQRVTLRCSPRSGDLSVYWYQQSLDQGLQFLIQYYNGEERAKGNILERFSAQQFPDLHSELNLSSLELGDSALYFCASSVGSSGSYEQYFGPGTRLTVT.

The chain couples TRBV5-4 to TRBJ2-1; possibly TRBD1 for D (5 bases). V lost 4 bases to trimming and J lost 7 bases, with 21 bases between them. CDR1 is SGHNT and CDR2 is YYREEE in the germline V gene (reference sequence). This CDR3 comprises 16 residues. The CDR3 DNA is TGTGCCAGCAGCCCCGCCCCTCAGGGCCTAGGGAATGAGCAGTTCTTC. Protein sequence: CASSPAPQGLGNEQFF. Using reference TRBV5-4 and TRBJ2-1 for the parts outside the CDR3, the full variable domain is ETGVTQSPTHLIKTRGQQVTLRCSSQSGHNTVSWYQQALGQGPQFIFQYYREEENGRGNFPPRFSGLQFPNYSSELNVNALELDDSALYLCASSPAPQGLGNEQFFGPGTRLTVL.

The chain employs TRBV2 and TRBJ2-3; no clear D gene. Germline V CDR1 and CDR2: SNHLY, FYNNEI. The CDR3 totals 11 residues. The V and J ends lost 7 bases and 6 bases respectively, with 8 bases between them. The CDR3 coding sequence is TGTGCCAGCATTTTTATGGATACGCAGTATTTT. Its translation is CASIFMDTQYF. Supplemented by reference TRBV2 and TRBJ2-3, the full variable domain reads EPEVTQTPSHQVTQMGQEVILRCVPISNHLYFYWYRQILGQKVEFLVSFYNNEISEKSEIFDDQFSVERPDGSNFTLKIRSTKLEDSAMYFCASIFMDTQYFGPGTRLTVL.

About this clone: The junction and the germline gene differ at one end; a read error may be behind it. Other DNA sequences of this sample code for an identical CDR3. The CDR3 spells CASSRDSGGNQPQHF. The CDR3 DNA reads TGCGCCAGCAGTCGGGACTCCGGGGGGAATCAGCCCCAGCATTTT. The rearrangement links TRBV2 to TRBJ1-5, with D possibly being TRBD1 (5 bases). The CDR3 spans 15 residues. Germline V gene data show CDR1 as SNHLY and CDR2 as FYNNEI.

The chain is built from TRBV10-3 and TRBJ2-1, with TRBD2 matching 10 bases. CDR1 is ENHRY, CDR2 SYGVKD, per germline. This CDR3 contains 17 residues. The ends lost 2 bases at V and 2 bases at J; junction bases unmatched: 6. The CDR3 protein is CAISERASGSPYNEQFF. DNA of the CDR3: TGTGCCATCAGTGAGCGGGCTAGCGGGAGCCCCTACAATGAGCAGTTCTTC.

This rearrangement joins TRBV7-9 to TRBJ2-7; 7 positions agree with TRBD1. Losses at the gene ends were 3 bases for V and 0 bases for J; bases not matched to a gene: 2. Germline V gene lookup returns CDR1 SEHNR and CDR2 FQNEAQ (reference sequence). The CDR3 sequence is 14 residues long. CDR3 sequence: CASSLGQTSYEQYF. The CDR3 DNA follows: TGTGCCAGCAGCTTGGGACAGACCTCCTACGAGCAGTACTTC.

The rearrangement joins TRBV7-9 to TRBJ2-6; TRBD2 is a possible D gene (6 bases). The length of the CDR3 is 19 residues. V was shortened by 0 bases and J by 0 bases, with 15 bases between the two germline ends. Germline V lookup: CDR1 SEHNR, CDR2 FQNEAQ (reference sequence). DNA of the CDR3: TGTGCCAGCAGCTTAGCGCGGGGCAGGTTAACCTCTGGGGCCAACGTCCTGACTTTC. It specifies CASSLARGRLTSGANVLTF.

The chain uses TRBV6-6 and TRBJ2-1; TRBD1 matches at 9 bases. V trimming: 6 bases; J trimming: 0 bases; junction bases outside the gene matches: 6. The CDR3 has 16 residues. Germline CDR1 MNHNY, CDR2 SVGAGI (reference sequence). The CDR3 region is CASSSTTGGSYNEQFF. The DNA of the CDR3 is TGTGCCAGCAGCTCTACGACAGGGGGCTCCTACAATGAGCAGTTCTTC.

The V gene is TRBV30, the J gene TRBJ2-2; D perhaps matches TRBD2 (6 bases). The CDR3 loop spans 14 amino acids. Looked up from germline, CDR1 is GTSNPN and CDR2 is SVGIG (reference sequence). V was pared by 4 bases and J by 5 bases, with 14 bases between. CDR3 sequence (DNA): TGTGCCTGGAAGACGGGGGTAGAGACCGGGGAGCTGTTTTTT. Amino acids: CAWKTGVETGELFF.

The chain couples TRBV27 to TRBJ1-6; TRBD1 aligns across 7 bases. The germline gives CDR1 MNHEY, CDR2 SMNVEV (reference sequence). The CDR3 is 15 amino acids. Unmatched junction bases numbered 8, after V lost 7 bases and J lost 5 bases. In DNA, the CDR3 is TGTGCCAGCACGCAGGGGGACCGTAATAATTCACCCCTCCACTTT. It encodes CASTQGDRNNSPLHF.

Worth noting for this clone: At one end, the junction sequence differs from germline, possibly due to a read error. This chain joins TRBV7-2 and TRBJ1-2, with D hard to call. Germline CDR1 SGHTA, CDR2 FQGNSA. The CDR3 is 12 amino acids. Here the CDR3 DNA reads TGTGCCAGCAGCCCCCGCACCCGCGGCTACCCCTTC. Protein sequence: CASSPRTRGYPF.

The chain couples TRBV27 to TRBJ2-7, with 7 bases lining up with TRBD2. The CDR3 runs 15 residues. Germline V gene sequence: CDR1 MNHEY, CDR2 SMNVEV (reference sequence). J lost 0 bases, V lost 6 bases, and 8 bases had no gene match. CDR3 in DNA: TGTGCCAGCAGCCCATGGGGGGGGAGCTCCTACGAGCAGTACTTC. Its translation is CASSPWGGSSYEQYF.

This chain connects TRBV30 to TRBJ1-1; D unresolved. V was pared by 0 bases and J by 1 base, with 6 bases between. Germline-derived CDR1 and CDR2 are GTSNPN and SVGIG (reference sequence). The CDR3 length is 13 residues. In DNA, the CDR3 is TGTGCCTGGAGTGTTACCAGGAACACTGAAGCTTTCTTT. Its protein is CAWSVTRNTEAFF. Full variable domain (outside the CDR3, taken from reference TRBV30 and TRBJ1-1): SQTIHQWPATLVQPVGSPLSLECTVEGTSNPNLYWYRQAAGRGLQLLFYSVGIGQISSEVPQNLSASRPQDRQFILSSKKLLLSDSGFYLCAWSVTRNTEAFFGQGTRLTVV.

This chain connects TRBV6-1 to TRBJ2-7, with 9 bases aligning to TRBD2. The CDR3 covers 17 residues. V dropped 0 bases and J dropped 5; count of bases not matched to a gene: 11. The germline V gene encodes CDR1 MNHNS and CDR2 SASEGT. CDR3 sequence reads: CASSEALLAGRQDEQYF. DNA for the CDR3: TGTGCCAGCAGTGAAGCGCTTCTAGCGGGGCGGCAGGACGAGCAGTACTTC.

V is TRBV5-4 and J is TRBJ2-2, with 8 bases matching TRBD1. Unmatched junction bases numbered 7, after V lost 4 bases and J lost 8 bases. Germline V gene data show CDR1 as SGHNT and CDR2 as YYREEE (reference sequence). The CDR3 extends over 14 amino acids. This CDR3 reads CASSGGTGQGELFF. CDR3 DNA: TGTGCCAGCAGCGGAGGGACAGGTCAGGGGGAGCTGTTTTTT. The full variable domain, in which reference TRBV5-4 and TRBJ2-2 provide the parts outside the CDR3, is ETGVTQSPTHLIKTRGQQVTLRCSSQSGHNTVSWYQQALGQGPQFIFQYYREEENGRGNFPPRFSGLQFPNYSSELNVNALELDDSALYLCASSGGTGQGELFFGEGSRLTVL.

This clone was seen a few times. This chain links TRBV19 with TRBJ2-1; a weak D match, TRBD2 (5 bases). The CDR3 has 14 residues. Trimming took off 9 bases at V and 12 bases at J, with 24 bases between the two ends. Per germline, CDR1 LNHDA and CDR2 SQIVND (reference sequence). CDR3 loop: CASLDSSASWRQFF. The CDR3 bases are TGTGCCAGCCTGGACTCCTCAGCGTCTTGGAGGCAGTTCTTC.

This chain links TRBV5-6 with TRBJ1-6; D is unresolved. The CDR3 is 13 amino acids. V lost 0 bases to trimming and J lost 8 bases, with 6 bases between them. In germline, CDR1 is SGHDT, CDR2 YYEEEE. Here the CDR3 reads CASSLARDSPLHF. CDR3 sequence (DNA): TGTGCCAGCAGCTTGGCCCGGGATTCACCCCTCCACTTT.

Turning to this clone: Other DNA variants within this sample encode the same CDR3. The rearrangement links TRBV7-6 to TRBJ2-1; no reliable D call. The CDR3 spans 14 residues. V was shortened by 1 base and J by 3 bases, with 7 bases between the two germline ends. Germline V lookup: CDR1 SGHVS, CDR2 FNYEAQ. The CDR3 coding sequence is TGTGCCAGCAGCTTAGGTCAAAACTACAATGAGCAGTTCTTC. Its protein product is CASSLGQNYNEQFF.

This clone has a handful of counts. V and J are TRBV6-6 and TRBJ1-5; D unresolved. This CDR3 has 15 residues. The V end lost 2 bases, the J end lost 3 bases, and 11 bases lay between the germline ends. Germline values: CDR1 MNHNY, CDR2 SVGAGI (reference sequence). CDR3 loop: CASSYPSGSNQPQHF. The CDR3 DNA follows: TGTGCCAGCAGTTACCCCTCGGGATCCAATCAGCCCCAGCATTTT.

V and J are TRBV7-6 and TRBJ2-5; TRBD1 is a possible D gene (5 bases). The germline V and J ends were trimmed by 1 base and 1 base, with 13 bases remaining between them. This CDR3 is built from 16 residues. The germline gives CDR1 SGHVS, CDR2 FNYEAQ. The chain's CDR3 is CASSLEPGMIQETQYF. CDR3 sequence (DNA): TGTGCCAGCAGCTTAGAACCAGGGATGATCCAAGAGACCCAGTACTTC.

This clone was observed a handful of times. The chain combines TRBV6-1 with TRBJ1-4; D possibly corresponds to TRBD1 (5 bases). Per germline, CDR1 MNHNS and CDR2 SASEGT. This CDR3 is built from 14 residues. V was pared by 5 bases and J by 5 bases, with 12 bases between. Written as DNA, the CDR3 is TGTGCCAGCAGTTTGACAGCGGGCAATGAAAAACTGTTTTTT. It codes for CASSLTAGNEKLFF.

The CDR3 sequence: CASSQDPLGQGKAFF. In DNA form, the CDR3 reads TGCGCCAGCAGCCAAGACCCCCTCGGACAGGGGAAAGCTTTCTTT. This rearrangement joins TRBV4-1 to TRBJ1-1, with TRBD1 identical over 9 bases. The CDR3 spans 15 residues. Germline V lookup: CDR1 MGHRA, CDR2 YSYEKL. The junction had 8 bases not matched to a gene; V was cut back by 0 bases and J by 9 bases.

The V gene is TRBV2, the J gene TRBJ2-1, with 7 bases fitting TRBD1. The CDR3 is 15 residues long. In germline, CDR1 is SNHLY, CDR2 FYNNEI. Losses at the gene ends were 3 bases for V and 3 bases for J; bases not matched to a gene: 5. The CDR3 loop is CASSDRQGNYNEQFF. CDR3 DNA: TGTGCCAGCAGTGATCGACAGGGAAACTACAATGAGCAGTTCTTC.

CDR3 loop: CASTPGRGGTEAFF. CDR3 nucleotides: TGTGCCAGCACCCCGGGGAGGGGAGGCACTGAAGCTTTCTTT. This chain links TRBV6-1 with TRBJ1-1, with D perhaps matching TRBD1 (5 bases). Trimming removed 7 bases at V and 4 bases at J, with 16 bases between. The CDR3 covers 14 residues. Germline assignment: CDR1 MNHNS and CDR2 SASEGT.

This clone appeared a single time. J is TRBJ2-1 and V is TRBV7-6; 7 bases align to TRBD2. CDR3 size: 14 residues. The V segment lost 7 bases and the J segment 5 bases; nucleotides outside the gene matches: 8. Germline CDR1 and CDR2: SGHVS and FNYEAQ. In nucleotides, the CDR3 is TGTGCCAGCACCCTTGGGAGGGGCAACAATGAGCAGTTCTTC. Its translation is CASTLGRGNNEQFF.

A note on this clone: Other DNA variants within this sample encode the same CDR3. The chain carries TRBV5-1 and TRBJ2-3; D is unclear. The V gene's germline CDR1 is SGHRS and CDR2 YFSETQ. This CDR3 comprises 13 residues. V dropped 0 bases and J dropped 3 bases, with 5 bases sitting between them. CDR3 nucleotide sequence: TGCGCCAGCAGCTTGGAACGGACAGATACGCAGTATTTT. Encoded protein: CASSLERTDTQYF.

This sequence joins TRBV2 and TRBJ2-5, with a weak D call TRBD2 (5 bases). Looked up from germline, CDR1 is SNHLY and CDR2 is FYNNEI. With 7 bases removed from V and 3 bases from J, the gap between germline ends came to 6 bases. The CDR3 is 11 residues long. The CDR3 nucleotides are TGTGCCAGCACCGGGAAAGAGACCCAGTACTTC. Its translation: CASTGKETQYF.

Concerning this clone: A read error may produce the germline difference seen at one junction end. The chain carries TRBV6-6 and TRBJ1-2; 12 bases align to TRBD1. There are 15 residues in the CDR3. CDR1 MNHNY and CDR2 SVGAGI come from the germline V gene (reference sequence). CDR3 in amino acids: CASRVGTGGNYGYPF. Written as DNA, the CDR3 is TGTGCCAGCAGGGTAGGGACAGGGGGCAACTATGGCTACCCCTTC.

This clone was seen more than once but under ten times. The gene calls are TRBV19 and TRBJ1-5, with TRBD1 as a possible D gene (6 bases). V lost 6 bases and J lost 3, with 15 bases in between. Germline V gene data show CDR1 as LNHDA and CDR2 as SQIVND (reference sequence). This CDR3 has 15 amino acids. The DNA of the CDR3 is TGTGCCAGTAGCCAACAGGGAAGGTACAATCAGCCCCAGCATTTT. Translated: CASSQQGRYNQPQHF.